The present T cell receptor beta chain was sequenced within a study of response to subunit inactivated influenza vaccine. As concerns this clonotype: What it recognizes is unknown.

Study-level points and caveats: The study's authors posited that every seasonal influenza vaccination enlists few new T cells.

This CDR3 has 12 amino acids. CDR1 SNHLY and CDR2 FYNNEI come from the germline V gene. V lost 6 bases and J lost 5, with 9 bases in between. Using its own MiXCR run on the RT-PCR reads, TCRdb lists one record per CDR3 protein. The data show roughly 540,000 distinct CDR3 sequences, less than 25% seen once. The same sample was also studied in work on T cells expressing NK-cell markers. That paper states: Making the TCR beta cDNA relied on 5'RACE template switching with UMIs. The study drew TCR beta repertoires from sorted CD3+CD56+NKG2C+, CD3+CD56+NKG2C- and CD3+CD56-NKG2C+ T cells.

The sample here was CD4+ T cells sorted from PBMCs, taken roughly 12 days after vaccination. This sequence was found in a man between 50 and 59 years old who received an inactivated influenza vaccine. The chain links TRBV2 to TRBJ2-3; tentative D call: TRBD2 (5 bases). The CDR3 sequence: CASRSEVDTQYF. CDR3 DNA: TGTGCCAGCAGGTCGGAGGTAGATACGCAGTATTTT. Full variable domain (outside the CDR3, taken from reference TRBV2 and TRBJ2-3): EPEVTQTPSHQVTQMGQEVILRCVPISNHLYFYWYRQILGQKVEFLVSFYNNEISEKSEIFDDQFSVERPDGSNFTLKIRSTKLEDSAMYFCASRSEVDTQYFGPGTRLTVL.